This entry lists 18 T cell receptor beta chains sequenced from one sample in a study of T cells in Graves' hyperthyroidism and ophthalmopathy. Regions amplified from RNA transcripts were the TCR beta CDR3 regions. Using the HTBI primer set, a first-round RT-PCR was run on the TCR CDR3. MiXCR, applied by TCRdb to the multiplex PCR reads, yields one record per CDR3 protein. Here the sample spans some 300,000 distinct CDR3 sequences, roughly 19% being singletons. The sample consisted of blood. These receptors originate from a man aged 50-59 years with Graves' ophthalmopathy.

The chain has TRBV20-1 and TRBJ2-7; 9 nucleotides match TRBD1. The ends lost 1 base at V and 4 bases at J; junction bases unmatched: 5. Germline V gene data show CDR1 as DFQATT and CDR2 as SNEGSKA (reference sequence). This CDR3 comprises 14 residues. The CDR3 bases are TGCAGTGCTAGAGTTAATGGGACAGGGTACGAGCAGTACTTC. This translates into CSARVNGTGYEQYF.

This clonotype appeared many times. V and J are TRBV30 and TRBJ2-1, with 9 bases lining up with TRBD1. J lost 6 bases, V lost 2 bases, and 5 bases had no gene match. Germline V lookup: CDR1 GTSNPN, CDR2 SVGIG (reference sequence). This CDR3 spans 14 amino acids. The CDR3 DNA reads as TGTGCCTGGAGTAACCCGGACAGGGGCAATGAGCAGTTCTTC. Its translation is CAWSNPDRGNEQFF.

In this sample, this clonotype turned up many times. This rearrangement joins TRBV12-3 or TRBV12-4 to TRBJ2-7, with D possibly TRBD2 on 6 matching bases. V lost 3 bases and J 3 bases, leaving 15 bases between the germline ends. CDR3 length: 15 amino acids. CDR3 DNA: TGTGCCAGCAGTTTGAGGCGGCGGGACCACTACGAGCAGTACTTC. Protein sequence: CASSLRRRDHYEQYF.

This clonotype was recorded many times. The CDR3 coding sequence is TGTGCCAGCAGCTCGGGGACAGGGGTACTCACCGGGGAGCTGTTTTTT. It translates to CASSSGTGVLTGELFF. The chain links TRBV11-2 to TRBJ2-2; 10 bases agree with TRBD1. The CDR3 loop spans 16 amino acids. Trimming took 4 bases from V and 4 from J; bases not matched to a gene: 6. The germline gives CDR1 SGHAT, CDR2 FQNNGV.

This chain links TRBV7-3 with TRBJ2-5; the D is unclear. The CDR3 has 13 amino acids. CDR1 SGHTA and CDR2 FQGTGA come from the germline V gene. V was cut by 2 bases and J by 5 bases, with 9 bases left in between. The CDR3 bases are TGTGCCAGCAGCTTATACCCCGGGGAGACCCAGTACTTC. Its translation is CASSLYPGETQYF.

This clonotype was seen repeatedly, ten times or more. The V call is TRBV7-2, the J call TRBJ2-1; a weak D match, TRBD2 (5 bases). V was trimmed by 1 base and J by 6 bases, leaving 16 bases between them. Germline-derived CDR1 and CDR2 are SGHTA and FQGNSA. CDR3 length: 16 residues. The CDR3 region has the DNA TGTGCCAGCAGCTTAGAGGCTAGCTCCTCCCGCAATGAGCAGTTCTTC. Amino acid sequence: CASSLEASSSRNEQFF. Combining the CDR3 with reference TRBV7-2 and TRBJ2-1 gives the whole variable domain GAGVSQSPSNKVTEKGKDVELRCDPISGHTALYWYRQSLGQGLEFLIYFQGNSAPDKSGLPSDRFSAERTGGSVSTLTIQRTQQEDSAVYLCASSLEASSSRNEQFFGPGTRLTVL.

This clonotype was detected many times. V is TRBV7-3 and J is TRBJ2-3, with a tentative D call TRBD1 (5 bases). Germline V lookup: CDR1 SGHTA, CDR2 FQGTGA. There are 16 residues in the CDR3. V lost 5 bases and J 0 bases, leaving 15 bases between the germline ends. The CDR3 DNA reads as TGTGCCAGCAGCGCCGGACACACCCTAAGCACAGATACGCAGTATTTT. Protein product: CASSAGHTLSTDTQYF.

With regard to this clonotype: At one end, the junction sequence differs from germline, possibly due to a read error. The J gene is TRBJ1-1, the V gene TRBV7-9; 8 nucleotides match TRBD1. Germline CDR1 reads SEHNR; CDR2 reads FQNEAQ (reference sequence). CDR3 length: 16 residues. The CDR3 is CASSLGQGAVYTEAFF. In DNA, the CDR3 is TGTGCCAGCAGCTTAGGGCAGGGGGCTGTGTACACTGAAGCCTTCTTT.

This clonotype was seen ten or more times. V usage is TRBV7-9 and J usage is TRBJ1-4; 8 nucleotides align to TRBD1. V lost 7 bases, J lost 7 bases, and 8 bases stayed unmatched. Looked up from germline, CDR1 is SEHNR and CDR2 is FQNEAQ (reference sequence). The CDR3 sequence is 14 residues long. The CDR3 DNA is TGTGCCAGCACCCTCCAGGGGGCGGCTGAAAAACTGTTTTTT. This gives the protein CASTLQGAAEKLFF.

The V call is TRBV11-2, the J call TRBJ2-7, with 12 positions matching TRBD1. The CDR3 spans 19 residues. V was clipped by 1 base and J by 1 base; unmatched bases: 11. Germline V CDR1 and CDR2: SGHAT, FQNNGV. This CDR3 reads CASSLGVPGTGGSSYEQYF. Here the CDR3 DNA reads TGTGCCAGCAGCTTAGGGGTCCCCGGGACAGGGGGCAGTTCCTACGAGCAGTACTTC.

The J gene is TRBJ1-1, the V gene TRBV4-1, with D possibly being TRBD1 (6 bases). V lost 4 bases to trimming and J lost 1 base, with 16 bases between them. Looked up from germline, CDR1 is MGHRA and CDR2 is YSYEKL. This CDR3 is built from 16 residues. DNA for the CDR3: TGCGCCAGCAGCCCCATGGGGGGGGGGCCGAACACTGAAGCTTTCTTT. Its translation: CASSPMGGGPNTEAFF.

This clonotype was seen ten or more times. The V gene is TRBV2, the J gene TRBJ2-3; D gene uncertain. Trimming took 2 bases from V and 6 from J, leaving 6 bases between them. The germline CDR1 and CDR2 sequences are SNHLY and FYNNEI. CDR3 size: 12 residues. CDR3 bases: TGTGCCAGCAGTGAACACTCTGATACGCAGTATTTT. This sequence encodes CASSEHSDTQYF.

The rearrangement links TRBV27 to TRBJ2-7, with D uncertain. The CDR3 is 13 amino acids. Trimming removed 2 bases from V and 3 bases from J, with 8 bases in between. Germline V gives CDR1 MNHEY, CDR2 SMNVEV (reference sequence). This CDR3 is CASSLRPNYEQYF. In DNA form, the CDR3 reads TGTGCCAGCAGTTTAAGGCCCAACTACGAGCAGTACTTC.

The chain is built from TRBV6-1 and TRBJ2-5; the D call may be TRBD1 or TRBD2 (5 bases each). The CDR3 runs to 14 residues. CDR1 is MNHNS, CDR2 SASEGT, per germline. Trimming removed 0 bases from V and 4 bases from J, with 9 bases in between. CDR3: CASSEAGVRETQYF. Written as DNA, the CDR3 is TGTGCCAGCAGTGAAGCGGGGGTTCGAGAGACCCAGTACTTC.

This clonotype appeared a few times. The chain links TRBV19 to TRBJ2-2; 7 bases are shared with TRBD1. CDR1 and CDR2 from the germline V gene are LNHDA and SQIVND (reference sequence). V lost 4 bases, J lost 3 bases, and 5 bases stayed unmatched. The CDR3 has 15 residues. The CDR3 region is CASSTRDSYTGELFF. The CDR3 DNA reads TGTGCCAGTAGTACCAGGGACAGTTACACCGGGGAGCTGTTTTTT.

The V and J genes are TRBV25-1 and TRBJ2-1; D could derive from TRBD1 or TRBD2 (5 bases each). This CDR3 spans 13 amino acids. V was pared by 7 bases and J by 8 bases, with 15 bases between. Germline V gene data show CDR1 as MGHDK and CDR2 as SYGVNS. CDR3 coding DNA: TGTGCCAGCACCTACGGACGGGGCCATGAGCAGTTCTTC. Protein product: CASTYGRGHEQFF.

This chain joins TRBV19 and TRBJ2-2; 11 positions match TRBD2. Germline V gene data show CDR1 as LNHDA and CDR2 as SQIVND (reference sequence). V lost 3 bases and J lost 0; bases outside the gene matches: 6. CDR3 length: 18 amino acids. CDR3: CASSIRLAGGTNTGELFF. The CDR3, as DNA: TGTGCCAGTAGTATTCGTCTAGCGGGAGGAACGAACACCGGGGAGCTGTTTTTT.

This clonotype was observed many times. The V call is TRBV3-1, the J call TRBJ1-5; D call uncertain. Germline V gene data show CDR1 as LGHDT and CDR2 as YNNKEL (reference sequence). This CDR3 region has 14 residues. Trimming removed 2 bases at V and 0 bases at J, with 5 bases between. CDR3 region: CASSQRNSNQPQHF. The CDR3 DNA reads TGTGCCAGCAGCCAACGGAATAGCAATCAGCCCCAGCATTTT.